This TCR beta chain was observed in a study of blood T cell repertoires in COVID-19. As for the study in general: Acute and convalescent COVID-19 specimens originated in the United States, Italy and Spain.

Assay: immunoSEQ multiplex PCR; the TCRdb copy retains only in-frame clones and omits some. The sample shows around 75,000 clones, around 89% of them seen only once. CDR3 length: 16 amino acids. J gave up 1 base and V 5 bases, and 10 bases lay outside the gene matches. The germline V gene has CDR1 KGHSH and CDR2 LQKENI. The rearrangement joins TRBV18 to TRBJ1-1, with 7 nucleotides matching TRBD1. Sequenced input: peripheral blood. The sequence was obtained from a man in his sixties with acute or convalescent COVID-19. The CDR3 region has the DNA TGTGCCAGCTCAATACAGGGGAGTGGGGAGAACACTGAAGCTTTCTTT. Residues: CASSIQGSGENTEAFF.